The text below deals with one TCR beta chain. Its specificity is unknown. The data stem from a study of identifying expanded T cells in peripheral blood. Profiling relied on immunoSEQ multiplex PCR, and the TCRdb table lists in-frame clones only, not all of them. The sample carries around 60,000 clones, about 85% recorded once. Findings and caveats of the study: Over two and four weeks, about 15 and 19 clones changed, versus around 1.2 between replicates. Variance in clone template counts between approximately two-week samples significantly increased with total template count across all healthy donors.

No infections or other immune events were documented during collection. The sample was blood. The receptor's source is a person aged 18 to 70 in good health.

CDR3 region: CAISARGGENTEAFF. For the CDR3, the DNA is TGTGCCATCAGTGCGAGAGGGGGCGAGAACACTGAAGCTTTCTTT. The V and J genes are TRBV10-3 and TRBJ1-1; the match to TRBD1 covers 7 bases. V trimming: 4 bases; J trimming: 1 base; junction bases outside the gene matches: 6. CDR3 length: 15 amino acids. The germline V gene has CDR1 ENHRY and CDR2 SYGVKD.